One and the same sample provided the 19 T cell receptor beta chains below, sequenced in a study of T cell repertoires in cytomegalovirus infection. In TCRdb, the reads were re-called with MiXCR into one record per CDR3 protein. The sample has around 310,000 distinct CDR3 sequences, about a sixth seen once; the top ten hold approximately 12%. The sample comprised PBMCs. Receptors originate from a human donor in good health (CMV status not recorded). Some clones in this sample may be carry-over from other donors' samples.

This clonotype occurred a few times. At one boundary the junction diverges from the germline segment, which might be a read error. This sequence joins TRBV6-2 or TRBV6-3 and TRBJ2-7, with TRBD1 matching over 7 bases. This CDR3 spans 12 amino acids. Germline V lookup: CDR1 MNHEY, CDR2 SVGEGT. The CDR3 spells CASSSFRDRPHF. The DNA for the CDR3 is TGTGCCAGCAGTTCATTCCGGGACAGACCCCACTTC.

This clonotype was counted many times. This chain connects TRBV7-2 to TRBJ1-2, with D unclear. The germline CDR1 and CDR2 sequences are SGHTA and FQGNSA. The CDR3 covers 16 residues. Trimming took off 7 bases at V and 1 base at J, with 19 bases between the two ends. CDR3 sequence: CASILSPRAYNYGYTF. In DNA, the CDR3 is TGTGCCAGCATCCTTAGCCCCCGGGCCTATAACTATGGCTACACCTTC.

This clonotype was detected only a few times. J is TRBJ1-2 and V is TRBV18; D is uncertain. The CDR3 extends over 15 amino acids. The V gene lost 2 bases and the J gene lost 0 bases, with 10 bases spanning the gap. Germline V gene sequence: CDR1 KGHSH, CDR2 LQKENI. CDR3 in DNA: TGTGCCAGCTCACCAATGGGAAAGGCTAACTATGGCTACACCTTC. It specifies CASSPMGKANYGYTF.

There are many counts of this clonotype. The V gene is TRBV28, the J gene TRBJ2-2, with 10 nucleotides matching TRBD1. This CDR3 region has 15 residues. CDR1 MDHEN and CDR2 SYDVKM come from the germline V gene. J lost 4 bases, V lost 7 bases, and 6 bases had no gene match. This chain's CDR3 is CASKGQGEGTGELFF. The CDR3 nucleotides are TGTGCCAGCAAAGGACAGGGGGAGGGCACCGGGGAGCTGTTTTTT. Variable domain in full (rest from reference TRBV28 and TRBJ2-2): DVKVTQSSRYLVKRTGEKVFLECVQDMDHENMFWYRQDPGLGLRLIYFSYDVKMKEKGDIPEGYSVSREKKERFSLILESASTNQTSMYLCASKGQGEGTGELFFGEGSRLTVL.

In this sample, this clonotype turned up a few times. The rearrangement links TRBV4-2 to TRBJ1-6, with D maybe TRBD1 (5 bases). CDR3 length equals 15 residues. V was cut by 0 bases and J by 9 bases, with 12 bases left in between. Germline loops: CDR1 LGHNA, CDR2 YNFKEQ. The CDR3 sequence: CASSQDGADSSPLHF. In DNA, the CDR3 is TGTGCCAGCAGCCAAGATGGGGCCGACTCTTCACCCCTCCACTTT.

This clonotype was seen ten or more times. V is TRBV6-1 and J is TRBJ1-2; 8 bases fit TRBD1. Trimming took 4 bases from V and 1 from J; bases not matched to a gene: 20. This CDR3 has 20 amino acids. Germline V gene data show CDR1 as MNHNS and CDR2 as SASEGT. The CDR3 DNA sequence: TGTGCCAGCAGTGGGTTTAGGGAAGCACGGACAGGGAGTGTTAACTATGGCTACACCTTC. Its protein is CASSGFREARTGSVNYGYTF.

V and J are TRBV6-1 and TRBJ1-3, with 10 nucleotides matching TRBD1. The germline V gene has CDR1 MNHNS and CDR2 SASEGT. With 6 bases clipped from V and 4 bases from J, the junction kept 6 bases outside the gene matches. CDR3 size: 15 residues. The CDR3 bases are TGTGCCAGCAGGTCGACAGGGGGCTTCGGAAACACCATATATTTT. It encodes CASRSTGGFGNTIYF.

This chain links TRBV7-8 with TRBJ2-3; no clear D gene. This CDR3 has 14 amino acids. Trimming removed 5 bases from V and 5 bases from J, with 14 bases in between. Looked up from germline, CDR1 is SGHVS and CDR2 is FQNEAQ. CDR3 DNA sequence: TGTGCCAGCAGCCACAGTTTTAAGGGAGATACGCAGTATTTT. Translating gives CASSHSFKGDTQYF.

This clonotype has ten or more counts. The rearrangement uses TRBV11-2 and TRBJ2-3; 10 bases fit TRBD2. CDR3 length equals 19 residues. After removal of 2 bases from V and 1 base from J, the junction contained 12 bases not matched to a gene. Germline values: CDR1 SGHAT, CDR2 FQNNGV. CDR3 loop: CASSLRTPSGGPRTDTQYF. The CDR3 coding sequence is TGTGCCAGCAGCTTAAGGACCCCTAGCGGGGGCCCTCGCACAGATACGCAGTATTTT.

This clonotype was seen more than once but under ten times. This chain uses TRBV15 with TRBJ1-5; D is perhaps TRBD1 (6 bases). Germline CDR1 LNHNV, CDR2 YYDKDF (reference sequence). The CDR3 length is 14 residues. Trimming stripped 8 bases from V and 6 bases from J, with 17 bases between. For the CDR3, the DNA is TGTGCCACCCGCGTCAAGGGGGTGGGTCAGCCCCAGCATTTT. Encoded protein: CATRVKGVGQPQHF.

This clonotype turned up a few times. The CDR3 DNA reads as TGTGCCAGCAGCTTAAGGCCGCGGGGGAGCACAGATACGCAGTATTTT. Translation gives CASSLRPRGSTDTQYF. The chain recombines TRBV7-2 with TRBJ2-3, with 7 bases lining up with TRBD2. The V and J ends lost 2 bases and 0 bases, in that order; junction bases with no gene match: 5. Germline loops: CDR1 SGHTA, CDR2 FQGNSA. The CDR3 consists of 16 residues.

This clonotype was seen a few times. The genes are TRBV28 and TRBJ2-1, with TRBD2 matching over 12 bases. Trimming at V came to 6 bases and at J to 8 bases, leaving 8 bases not matched to a gene. Germline CDR1 and CDR2: MDHEN and SYDVKM. The CDR3 is 15 residues long. CDR3 amino acids: CASSPSSGGAYEQFF. As DNA, the CDR3 is TGTGCCAGCAGCCCTTCTAGCGGGGGGGCGTATGAGCAGTTCTTC.

This clonotype showed up many times. Germline is not matched at one junction end, which may reflect a read error. This rearrangement joins TRBV7-7 to TRBJ2-1; 11 bases are shared with TRBD2. From germline, CDR1 is SSHAT and CDR2 FNYEAQ (reference sequence). This CDR3 region has 16 residues. The CDR3: CASSLGGTSGYNEQFF. The CDR3 coding sequence is TGTGCTAGCAGCTTAGGTGGGACTAGCGGTTACAATGAGCAGTTCTTC.

The rearrangement joins TRBV7-9 to TRBJ1-4, with D tentatively TRBD1 (6 bases). Germline CDR1 is SEHNR and CDR2 is FQNEAQ (reference sequence). This CDR3 is 14 amino acids long. Trimming shortened V by 2 bases and J by 6 bases, and 10 bases separated the two germline ends. The CDR3 DNA reads as TGTGCCAGCAGCTTAAACCCAGGGGATGAAAAACTGTTTTTT. Translated: CASSLNPGDEKLFF.

This clonotype was detected only a few times. The V gene is TRBV20-1, the J gene TRBJ2-5, with a possible D match to TRBD2 (6 bases). Germline assignment: CDR1 DFQATT and CDR2 SNEGSKA (reference sequence). V lost 8 bases, J lost 5 bases, and 18 bases lay in between. This CDR3 is built from 13 residues. The CDR3 loop reads CSQLAIPRETQYF. CDR3 sequence (DNA): TGCAGTCAACTAGCTATACCTCGGGAGACCCAGTACTTC.

This clonotype was counted only a few times. V gene TRBV10-3 combines with J gene TRBJ2-5; the D is unclear. The ends were cut back, 7 bases at V and 1 base at J, with 10 bases in the middle. In germline, CDR1 is ENHRY, CDR2 SYGVKD. This CDR3 is built from 13 residues. The CDR3, as DNA: TGTGCCATCAAAGGAATATTCCAAGAGACCCAGTACTTC. This codes for CAIKGIFQETQYF.

This clonotype was found many times. The V call is TRBV5-1, the J call TRBJ2-2; 7 nucleotides match TRBD1. This CDR3 region has 15 residues. Germline assignment: CDR1 SGHRS and CDR2 YFSETQ. The junction had 3 bases not matched to a gene; V was cut back by 0 bases and J by 4 bases. The CDR3 coding sequence is TGCGCCAGCAGCTTGGCACAGGGGAGCACCGGGGAGCTGTTTTTT. Protein product: CASSLAQGSTGELFF.

This clonotype was observed at least ten times. This sequence joins TRBV6-1 and TRBJ2-2; TRBD1 agrees at 7 bases. The V gene end was trimmed by 6 bases and the J gene end by 6 bases; junction bases not matched to a gene: 7. CDR1 and CDR2 from the germline V gene are MNHNS and SASEGT. The CDR3 is 14 residues long. The CDR3 coding sequence is TGTGCCAGCAGACCCGACAGGGTATCCGGGGAGCTGTTTTTT. The encoded protein is CASRPDRVSGELFF.

V and J are TRBV9 and TRBJ1-1; D possibly corresponds to TRBD1 (5 bases). This CDR3 region has 13 residues. Looked up from germline, CDR1 is SGDLS and CDR2 is YYNGEE. Trimming pared 2 bases from V and 3 bases from J, leaving 8 bases between. CDR3 region: CASSVGPHTEAFF. CDR3 nucleotides: TGTGCCAGCAGCGTGGGGCCACACACTGAAGCTTTCTTT.